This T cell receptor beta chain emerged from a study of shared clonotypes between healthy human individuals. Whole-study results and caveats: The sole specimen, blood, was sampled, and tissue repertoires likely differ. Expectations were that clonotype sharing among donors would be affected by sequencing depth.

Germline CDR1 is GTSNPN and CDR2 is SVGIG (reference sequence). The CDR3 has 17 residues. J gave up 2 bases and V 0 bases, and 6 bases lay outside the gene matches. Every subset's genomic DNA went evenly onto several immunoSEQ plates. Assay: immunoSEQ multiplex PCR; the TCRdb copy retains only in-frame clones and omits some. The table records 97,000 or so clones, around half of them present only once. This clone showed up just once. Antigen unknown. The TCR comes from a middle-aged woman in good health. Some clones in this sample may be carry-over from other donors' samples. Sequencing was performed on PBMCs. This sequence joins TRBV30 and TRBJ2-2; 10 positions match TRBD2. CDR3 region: CAWSVRSSGSNTGELFF. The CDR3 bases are TGTGCCTGGAGTGTACGGTCTAGCGGGAGTAACACCGGGGAGCTGTTTTTT.